A single sample gave rise to the 20 T cell receptor beta chains below, sequenced in a study of neurological immune-mediated disorders. TCRdb itself ran the 5' RACE reads through MiXCR, one entry per CDR3 protein. Among roughly 10,000 distinct CDR3 sequences listed, around 20% were seen once. Sequencing was done on a sample of CD8+ T cells from blood. These receptors were taken from a woman aged 60-75 years with HTLV-1-associated myelopathy (HAM/TSP).

The V gene is TRBV9, the J gene TRBJ1-1, with D perhaps TRBD1 (6 bases). This CDR3 contains 15 residues. Trimming took off 4 bases at V and 0 bases at J, with 13 bases between the two ends. The V gene's germline CDR1 is SGDLS and CDR2 YYNGEE. In nucleotides, the CDR3 is TGTGCCAGCAGCCCCCACCCAGGGGTGAACACTGAAGCTTTCTTT. Its protein is CASSPHPGVNTEAFF.

This clonotype was counted many times. This rearrangement joins TRBV10-3 to TRBJ2-6; no definite D call. This CDR3 is 15 amino acids long. V was pared by 2 bases and J by 0 bases, with 5 bases between. The germline V gene encodes CDR1 ENHRY and CDR2 SYGVKD. The CDR3 reads CAISEGLSGANVLTF. The CDR3 DNA follows: TGTGCCATCAGTGAGGGGCTCTCTGGGGCCAACGTCCTGACTTTC.

This clonotype was observed at least ten times. The chain carries TRBV20-1 and TRBJ1-3, with D maybe TRBD1 (5 bases). The V and J ends lost 0 bases and 0 bases respectively, with 9 bases between them. Germline CDR1 and CDR2: DFQATT and SNEGSKA (reference sequence). CDR3 length: 15 amino acids. The CDR3 here is CSARERQYSGNTIYF. The CDR3 region has the DNA TGCAGTGCTAGAGAGAGACAGTACTCTGGAAACACCATATATTTT.

This clonotype was seen at least ten times. This chain connects TRBV20-1 to TRBJ1-5, with 7 bases identical to TRBD1. The CDR3 consists of 15 residues. V gave up 2 bases and J gave up 5 bases; unmatched junction bases: 9. Germline loops: CDR1 DFQATT, CDR2 SNEGSKA (reference sequence). The CDR3 DNA follows: TGCAGTGCTAGACTCCGGGCAGGGGGTGATCAGCCCCAGCATTTT. Translation gives CSARLRAGGDQPQHF.

This clonotype was observed at least ten times. The genes are TRBV20-1 and TRBJ2-2; 7 bases fit TRBD2. This CDR3 comprises 16 residues. Germline V gene data show CDR1 as DFQATT and CDR2 as SNEGSKA (reference sequence). The trim removed 0 bases at V and 5 bases at J, leaving 9 bases unmatched. The CDR3 nucleotides read TGCAGTGCTAGAGATGTTGCGGGGGTTGGGACCGGGGAGCTGTTTTTT. Amino acids: CSARDVAGVGTGELFF.

This rearrangement joins TRBV15 to TRBJ1-5, with 10 bases aligning to TRBD1. The J segment lost 0 bases and the V segment lost 2 bases, leaving 10 bases of the junction unmatched. The CDR3 loop spans 19 amino acids. Germline loops: CDR1 LNHNV, CDR2 YYDKDF (reference sequence). The CDR3 sequence: CATSRWDRGPFYSNQPQHF. CDR3 nucleotide sequence: TGTGCCACCAGCAGATGGGACAGGGGCCCCTTCTATAGCAATCAGCCCCAGCATTTT.

The sample holds many counts of this clonotype. V is TRBV5-1 and J is TRBJ2-7; maybe TRBD1 (6 bases). Trimming pared 4 bases from V and 2 bases from J, leaving 16 bases between. Germline CDR1 is SGHRS and CDR2 is YFSETQ. The CDR3 is 15 residues long. This chain's CDR3 is CASSPTPGETYEQYF. CDR3 DNA: TGCGCCAGCAGCCCCACCCCAGGGGAGACCTACGAGCAGTACTTC.

This clonotype was detected many times. V usage is TRBV4-1 and J usage is TRBJ2-1; tentative D call: TRBD2 (6 bases). The CDR3 length is 16 residues. In germline, CDR1 is MGHRA, CDR2 YSYEKL. V was shortened by 1 base and J by 0 bases, with 10 bases between the two germline ends. The CDR3 DNA reads TGCGCCAGCAGCCAAGGGAGGGGCGCCTCCTACAATGAGCAGTTCTTC. It codes for CASSQGRGASYNEQFF.

The table lists this clonotype with many counts. The chain joins TRBV29-1 to TRBJ2-3; 10 bases match TRBD2. Germline lookup yields CDR1 SQVTM and CDR2 ANQGSEA. The CDR3 has 16 amino acids. J was trimmed by 6 bases and V by 5 bases; bases with no gene match: 14. The CDR3 reads CSVPDVGLAFRDTQYF. Here the CDR3 DNA reads TGCAGCGTTCCGGATGTGGGACTAGCGTTTCGCGATACGCAGTATTTT.

This clonotype was picked up many times. The chain carries TRBV10-3 and TRBJ2-7, with 9 nucleotides matching TRBD2. Trimming cost V 0 bases and J 2 bases; bases outside gene matches: 11. CDR1 ENHRY and CDR2 SYGVKD come from the germline V gene. This CDR3 contains 18 residues. The CDR3 sequence is CAISESVGRAGGTYEQYF. The CDR3 bases are TGTGCCATCAGTGAGTCAGTGGGTCGTGCGGGGGGGACCTACGAGCAGTACTTC.

Within the sample, this clonotype is medium-sized. The chain is built from TRBV10-3 and TRBJ2-7; D tentatively reads TRBD1 or TRBD2 (5 bases each). The CDR3 runs 13 residues. V was shortened by 0 bases and J by 5 bases, with 8 bases between the two germline ends. CDR1 and CDR2 from the germline V gene are ENHRY and SYGVKD. This CDR3 reads CAISESRGDEQYF. The CDR3 DNA sequence: TGTGCCATCAGTGAGTCGAGGGGCGACGAGCAGTACTTC.

This clonotype was recorded at least ten times. The V gene is TRBV7-9, the J gene TRBJ2-3; D possibly corresponds to TRBD2 (7 bases). V dropped 5 bases and J dropped 4 bases, with 13 bases sitting between them. Germline V gives CDR1 SEHNR, CDR2 FQNEAQ (reference sequence). The CDR3 is made up of 14 amino acids. CDR3 DNA: TGTGCCAGCAGCGGCAGGGGAGGGGCAGATACGCAGTATTTT. Translation: CASSGRGGADTQYF.

This clonotype was seen many times. The chain joins TRBV27 to TRBJ1-5; D is possibly TRBD1 (6 bases). V was clipped by 5 bases and J by 6 bases, with 11 bases between them. The CDR3 sequence is 13 residues long. CDR1 and CDR2 (germline): MNHEY, SMNVEV (reference sequence). The CDR3 here is CASSRGAGQPQHF. The DNA of the CDR3 is TGTGCCAGCAGTCGGGGGGCCGGTCAGCCCCAGCATTTT.

The CDR3 spells CASSGEGESAEQYF. The DNA for the CDR3 is TGCGCCAGCAGCGGGGAGGGGGAAAGCGCCGAGCAGTACTTC. The rearrangement links TRBV5-1 to TRBJ2-7, with a possible D match to TRBD2 (7 bases). The CDR3 covers 14 residues. CDR1 and CDR2 (germline): SGHRS, YFSETQ. Trimming took off 4 bases at V and 6 bases at J, with 17 bases between the two ends.

This clonotype is deemed medium-sized. The rearrangement uses TRBV5-1 and TRBJ2-3; a possible D gene is TRBD2 (5 bases). V dropped 4 bases and J dropped 6 bases, with 18 bases sitting between them. The length of the CDR3 is 15 residues. Per germline, CDR1 SGHRS and CDR2 YFSETQ. DNA for the CDR3: TGCGCCAGCAGCCCTCCCGGGAAAGGGTTGGATACGCAGTATTTT. Its protein is CASSPPGKGLDTQYF.

V and J are TRBV27 and TRBJ2-1; no clear D. Germline CDR1 reads MNHEY; CDR2 reads SMNVEV (reference sequence). The CDR3 spans 12 residues. Deletions cut 5 bases from V and 2 bases from J, with 4 bases between. The CDR3 spells CASSPAYNEQFF. The CDR3, as DNA: TGTGCCAGCAGTCCCGCCTACAATGAGCAGTTCTTC.

This clonotype was seen at least ten times. The chain links TRBV6-6 to TRBJ1-2; D might be TRBD1 (6 bases). V was pared by 3 bases and J by 4 bases, with 15 bases between. The CDR3 has 15 amino acids. The germline V gene encodes CDR1 MNHNY and CDR2 SVGAGI (reference sequence). The DNA for the CDR3 is TGTGCCAGCAGTTATGAAACAGGGCCAGGCTATGGCTACACCTTC. This sequence encodes CASSYETGPGYGYTF.

This clonotype was observed once. The chain joins TRBV20-1 to TRBJ2-3; 11 bases align to TRBD2. The CDR3 is 12 amino acids. Per germline, CDR1 DFQATT and CDR2 SNEGSKA (reference sequence). V lost 6 bases and J lost 10; bases outside the gene matches: 6. The CDR3 DNA sequence: TGCAGTGCCACTAGCGGGGGTAACGCGCAGTATTTT. It codes for CSATSGGNAQYF.

As concerns this clonotype: One base away lies a much larger clone, so this may be a sequencing read error. V is TRBV7-6 and J is TRBJ1-1; no clear D gene. This CDR3 has 14 residues. Germline V gene lookup returns CDR1 SGHVS and CDR2 FNYEAQ. CDR3 protein: CANSLALGSWEAFF. The CDR3, as DNA: TGTGCCAACAGCTTAGCGTTGGGCAGTTGGGAAGCTTTCTTT. The full variable domain, its missing parts supplied by reference TRBV7-6 and TRBJ1-1, is GAGVSQSPRYKVTKRGQDVALRCDPISGHVSLYWYRQALGQGPEFLTYFNYEAQQDKSGLPNDRFSAERPEGSISTLTIQRTEQRDSAMYRCANSLALGSWEAFFGQGTRLTVV.

There are many counts of this clonotype. J is TRBJ1-2 and V is TRBV12-3 or TRBV12-4, with a possible D match to TRBD1 (5 bases). This CDR3 contains 14 residues. Trimming pared 1 base from V and 6 bases from J, leaving 12 bases between. The CDR3 region is CASSLVFPRDGYTF. The CDR3 nucleotides are TGTGCCAGCAGTTTAGTTTTTCCCAGGGATGGCTACACCTTC.